These 29 T cell receptor beta chains originate from one sample sequenced in a study of T cell responses to AZD1222 COVID-19 vaccine. Assay used: immunoSEQ multiplex PCR; TCRdb lists only in-frame clones, some missing. The sample records around 140,000 clones, roughly nine tenths being singletons. This specimen was peripheral blood, taken 28 days after the second dose of the MenACWY control vaccine. All receptors come from an adult who received the MenACWY meningococcal vaccine as a control.

This chain joins TRBV6-6 and TRBJ1-4; no clear D. Germline assignment: CDR1 MNHNY and CDR2 SVGAGI (reference sequence). Trimming took 5 bases from V and 7 from J, leaving 14 bases between them. The CDR3 length is 14 residues. The CDR3 protein is CASSPPEAGEKLFF. CDR3 DNA: TGTGCCAGCAGTCCCCCAGAAGCCGGTGAAAAACTGTTTTTT.

The chain recombines TRBV3-1 (or the pseudogene TRBV3-2) with TRBJ1-2, with TRBD1 as a possible D gene (6 bases). V lost 3 bases and J lost 4, with 12 bases in between. This CDR3 region has 14 residues. CDR1 and CDR2 from the germline V gene are LGHDT and YNNKEL (reference sequence). CDR3 in amino acids: CASSQQGYSYGYTF. The CDR3 nucleotides are TGTGCCAGCAGCCAGCAGGGGTACAGCTATGGCTACACCTTC.

CDR3 in amino acids: CASRTRQGASYNEQFF. DNA for the CDR3: TGCGCCAGCAGAACCAGACAGGGGGCCTCCTACAATGAGCAGTTCTTC. J is TRBJ2-1 and V is TRBV10-1, with 10 bases fitting TRBD1. The CDR3 is made up of 16 amino acids. The germline CDR1 and CDR2 sequences are WNHNN and SYGVQD (reference sequence). With V trimmed by 6 bases and J by 0 bases, 5 bases remained unmatched.

The chain has TRBV7-2 and TRBJ1-5; TRBD1 is a possible D gene (5 bases). Looked up from germline, CDR1 is SGHTA and CDR2 is FQGNSA. Trimming took off 0 bases at V and 3 bases at J, with 12 bases between the two ends. This CDR3 region has 16 residues. The CDR3, as DNA: TGTGCCAGCAGCTTAGCCTCGAGGGGCTCCAATCAGCCCCAGCATTTT. This translates into CASSLASRGSNQPQHF.

The V call is TRBV9, the J call TRBJ2-5, with 13 bases matching TRBD2. CDR3 size: 15 residues. The ends lost 4 bases at V and 3 bases at J; junction bases unmatched: 3. Germline CDR1 reads SGDLS; CDR2 reads YYNGEE. CDR3 in DNA: TGTGCCAGCAGCATCGGACTAGCGGGAGAAGAGACCCAGTACTTC. Amino acid sequence: CASSIGLAGEETQYF.

The chain combines TRBV3-1 (or the pseudogene TRBV3-2) with TRBJ2-7, with D unclear. CDR3 length: 11 residues. Trimming removed 1 base at V and 3 bases at J, with 1 base between. Germline loops: CDR1 LGHDT, CDR2 YNNKEL (reference sequence). CDR3 protein: CASSQGYEQYF. CDR3 bases: TGTGCCAGCAGCCAAGGCTACGAGCAGTACTTC.

The CDR3 is CASSIQGGNTEAFF. Written as DNA, the CDR3 is TGTGCCAGCTCGATACAGGGGGGGAACACTGAAGCTTTCTTT. The V call is TRBV18, the J call TRBJ1-1; the match to TRBD1 covers 8 bases. In germline, CDR1 is KGHSH, CDR2 LQKENI. With 6 bases clipped from V and 1 base from J, the junction kept 4 bases outside the gene matches. The length of the CDR3 is 14 residues.

V is TRBV4-3 and J is TRBJ1-6; D gene unclear. This CDR3 spans 16 amino acids. Germline V gene data show CDR1 as LGHNA and CDR2 as YSLEER. The V end lost 0 bases, the J end lost 5 bases, and 11 bases lay between the germline ends. CDR3 sequence (DNA): TGCGCCAGCAGCCAAGATACAACAGCCAATAATTCACCCCTCCACTTT. Translating gives CASSQDTTANNSPLHF.

This chain connects TRBV28 to TRBJ2-7; D may be TRBD1 (5 bases). The ends were cut back, 3 bases at V and 6 bases at J, with 12 bases in the middle. Germline values: CDR1 MDHEN, CDR2 SYDVKM. The CDR3 is 13 residues long. The CDR3 bases are TGTGCCAGCAGTTTCGTCAGGGCAAGCGAGCAGTACTTC. Translating gives CASSFVRASEQYF.

This sequence joins TRBV7-2 and TRBJ1-5; no firm D call. Germline V gene lookup returns CDR1 SGHTA and CDR2 FQGNSA. Trimming left V 2 bases short and J 4 bases short, with 9 bases between. The length of the CDR3 is 14 residues. The CDR3 spells CASSLIQLNQPQHF. The CDR3 nucleotides are TGTGCCAGCAGCTTAATACAGCTTAATCAGCCCCAGCATTTT.

This clone was found once. This chain links TRBV18 with TRBJ2-2; 10 positions match TRBD2. Losses at the gene ends were 3 bases for V and 1 base for J; bases not matched to a gene: 2. Germline CDR1 is KGHSH and CDR2 is LQKENI. There are 16 residues in the CDR3. In DNA, the CDR3 is TGTGCCAGCTCACCCCTAGCGGGGGAGAACACCGGGGAGCTGTTTTTT. Its translation is CASSPLAGENTGELFF.

The chain employs TRBV19 and TRBJ2-7; D is ambiguous. The germline V gene encodes CDR1 LNHDA and CDR2 SQIVND (reference sequence). The CDR3 contains 12 residues. V lost 3 bases, J lost 3 bases, and 6 bases lay in between. The CDR3 region has the DNA TGTGCCAGTAGTATCGTTGGCTACGAGCAGTACTTC. The encoded protein is CASSIVGYEQYF.

There are a few counts of this clone. The genes are TRBV19 and TRBJ2-1; a possible D gene is TRBD2 (7 bases). Germline CDR1 reads LNHDA; CDR2 reads SQIVND (reference sequence). Trimming removed 8 bases from V and 0 bases from J, with 17 bases in between. The CDR3 sequence is 16 residues long. CDR3 bases: TGTGCCAGTTCACTCGCGGGGGCGAGCTCCTACAATGAGCAGTTCTTC. Amino acid sequence: CASSLAGASSYNEQFF.

This chain connects TRBV4-1 to TRBJ1-4; 10 nucleotides match TRBD1. Losses at the gene ends were 5 bases for V and 5 bases for J; bases not matched to a gene: 5. This CDR3 region has 15 residues. The germline gives CDR1 MGHRA, CDR2 YSYEKL. The CDR3 spells CASSWMGQGNEKLFF. In DNA, the CDR3 is TGCGCCAGCAGCTGGATGGGACAGGGGAATGAAAAACTGTTTTTT.

The chain combines TRBV21-1 with TRBJ2-7. TRBV21-1 is a documented pseudogene. The CDR3 totals 13 residues. The CDR3 DNA follows: TGTGCCAGCAGCAAATCCAGGGGAGGCGAGCAGTACTTC. Translating gives CASSKSRGGEQYF.

The genes are TRBV4-3 and TRBJ2-3; TRBD2 is a possible D gene (5 bases). With 4 bases removed from V and 2 bases from J, the gap between germline ends came to 13 bases. The germline gives CDR1 LGHNA, CDR2 YSLEER. The CDR3 contains 15 residues. The CDR3 region has the DNA TGCGCCAGCAGCCCAAAGAGCGGTCCCACAGATACGCAGTATTTT. Encoded protein: CASSPKSGPTDTQYF.

The V and J genes are TRBV5-8 and TRBJ2-1; 7 nucleotides line up with TRBD2. Germline loops: CDR1 SGHTS, CDR2 YDEGEE. The V and J ends lost 5 bases and 5 bases, in that order; junction bases with no gene match: 16. The CDR3 covers 17 residues. CDR3 coding DNA: TGTGCCAGCAGGCGCACACAGGATGCGGGAGTCAACAATGAGCAGTTCTTC. It specifies CASRRTQDAGVNNEQFF.

The chain recombines TRBV7-9 with TRBJ2-1; TRBD1 aligns across 8 bases. The CDR3 length is 16 residues. V was pared by 1 base and J by 2 bases, with 4 bases of the junction left unmatched. The germline V gene has CDR1 SEHNR and CDR2 FQNEAQ (reference sequence). Written as DNA, the CDR3 is TGTGCCAGCAGCTTAGGGCAGGGGGCGCCCTACAATGAGCAGTTCTTC. This sequence encodes CASSLGQGAPYNEQFF.

This chain uses TRBV4-1 with TRBJ2-7; D unresolved. CDR1 is MGHRA and CDR2 is YSYEKL in the germline V gene. This CDR3 spans 12 amino acids. Trimming stripped 4 bases from V and 5 bases from J, with 9 bases between. This CDR3 is CASSLRWDEQYF. The DNA of the CDR3 is TGCGCCAGCAGCCTCCGGTGGGACGAGCAGTACTTC.

V gene TRBV15 combines with J gene TRBJ2-2; TRBD2 matches 7 bases. Germline assignment: CDR1 LNHNV and CDR2 YYDKDF (reference sequence). Trimming took 3 bases from V and 7 from J; bases not matched to a gene: 5. This CDR3 comprises 14 residues. CDR3 residues: CATSRSGGVGELFF. DNA of the CDR3: TGTGCCACCAGCAGGTCGGGGGGAGTCGGGGAGCTGTTTTTT. The complete variable domain, with remaining parts taken from reference TRBV15 and TRBJ2-2, reads DAMVIQNPRYQVTQFGKPVTLSCSQTLNHNVMYWYQQKSSQAPKLLFHYYDKDFNNEADTPDNFQSRRPNTSFCFLDIRSPGLGDTAMYLCATSRSGGVGELFFGEGSRLTVL.

The gene calls are TRBV28 and TRBJ2-7; weak D call: TRBD1 (7 bases). Germline CDR1 MDHEN, CDR2 SYDVKM. This CDR3 has 18 residues. Deletions cut 6 bases from V and 4 bases from J, with 28 bases between. For the CDR3, the DNA is TGTGCCAGCAGCCAAACACCCACCGGAGGGGGCGCGGCGTACGAGCAGTACTTC. Translation: CASSQTPTGGGAAYEQYF.

This clone has a single count. This chain links TRBV6-2 or TRBV6-3 with TRBJ2-7; maybe TRBD2 (6 bases). The CDR3 extends over 15 amino acids. The germline CDR1 and CDR2 sequences are MNHEY and SVGEGT. V was clipped by 5 bases and J by 0 bases, with 14 bases between them. For the CDR3, the DNA is TGTGCCAGCAGTCGCCGGGACGGGAGCTCCTACGAGCAGTACTTC. Its protein is CASSRRDGSSYEQYF.

V and J are TRBV19 and TRBJ2-5; D may be TRBD1 or TRBD2 (6 bases each). Trimming took off 5 bases at V and 5 bases at J, with 15 bases between the two ends. Germline V gene sequence: CDR1 LNHDA, CDR2 SQIVND (reference sequence). The CDR3 has 14 amino acids. CDR3 DNA: TGTGCCAGTAGTTCGGGGGCGCTAGGGGAGACCCAGTACTTC. It translates to CASSSGALGETQYF.

This chain uses TRBV6-5 with TRBJ1-2; no firm D call. CDR1 and CDR2 from the germline V gene are MNHEY and SVGAGI. The CDR3 consists of 12 residues. The germline V and J ends were trimmed by 7 bases and 6 bases, with 12 bases remaining between them. CDR3: CASTTPRDGYTF. As DNA, the CDR3 is TGTGCCAGCACCACCCCCCGGGATGGCTACACCTTC.

V and J are TRBV27 and TRBJ2-7; 10 nucleotides agree with TRBD1. Losses at the gene ends were 8 bases for V and 6 bases for J; bases not matched to a gene: 7. The CDR3 is 13 residues long. Looked up from germline, CDR1 is MNHEY and CDR2 is SMNVEV (reference sequence). The CDR3, as DNA: TGTGCCAGCCGTGGGACAGGGGCTGGCGAGCAGTACTTC. It translates to CASRGTGAGEQYF.

The chain has TRBV2 and TRBJ2-3; no clear D. CDR1 is SNHLY, CDR2 FYNNEI, per germline. This CDR3 has 13 amino acids. Trimming pared 4 bases from V and 2 bases from J, leaving 7 bases between. CDR3 DNA sequence: TGTGCCAGCAGTGTCGAACACACAGATACGCAGTATTTT. It translates to CASSVEHTDTQYF.

This clone is a singleton in its sample. This chain connects TRBV19 to TRBJ1-1; D possibly corresponds to TRBD1 (5 bases). Trimming removed 7 bases at V and 4 bases at J, with 13 bases between. Germline CDR1 LNHDA, CDR2 SQIVND (reference sequence). The CDR3 sequence is 13 residues long. The CDR3 is CASINSGSTEAFF. DNA of the CDR3: TGTGCCAGTATCAATTCAGGGAGCACTGAAGCTTTCTTT.

J is TRBJ1-4 and V is TRBV7-2, with D perhaps TRBD1 (5 bases). V was pared by 6 bases and J by 3 bases, with 14 bases between. The germline CDR1 and CDR2 sequences are SGHTA and FQGNSA. This CDR3 region has 15 residues. CDR3 in amino acids: CASRRTGVANEKLFF. CDR3 in DNA: TGTGCCAGCAGGCGAACGGGGGTGGCTAATGAAAAACTGTTTTTT.

The chain combines TRBV10-3 with TRBJ1-2, with D possibly matching TRBD1 (5 bases). The germline V and J ends were trimmed by 7 bases and 6 bases, with 15 bases remaining between them. The V gene's germline CDR1 is ENHRY and CDR2 SYGVKD. The CDR3 has 13 residues. The CDR3 bases are TGTGCCATCACCGAACGGGGGATGGATGGCTACACCTTC. Encoded protein: CAITERGMDGYTF.